The following is a T cell receptor (beta chain) sequence with its context. The sort gate was single viable CD3+CD4+CD8-CD45RO+ cells for memory CD4+ T cells. This record belongs to a study of memory CD4+ T cells and cytomegalovirus serostatus. Study summary: Of the healthy Belgian adults, 9 were CMV seropositive and 24 seronegative.

In the study's own analysis: After removing out-of-frame reads, 2 million to 2.5 million distinct TCRbeta sequences remained. This table comes from immunoSEQ multiplex PCR, and its TCRdb copy is limited to in-frame clones, with some not included. That table supplies the V and J calls and clone size; D and trimming were determined from the DNA. The table has about 96,000 clones, roughly 80% seen once; the top ten hold 3.6%. This CDR3 is 15 amino acids long. The germline V gene has CDR1 SGHVS and CDR2 FQNEAQ. V gave up 5 bases and J gave up 2 bases; unmatched junction bases: 7. The V call is TRBV7-8, the J call TRBJ1-2; 8 nucleotides align to TRBD1. The sequence was collected from an adult in good health and CMV-seropositive. Sequencing was carried out using memory CD4+ T cells from blood. The CDR3 bases are TGTGCCAGCAGCGTAATACAGGGGGAAAACTATGGCTACACCTTC. This sequence encodes CASSVIQGENYGYTF.